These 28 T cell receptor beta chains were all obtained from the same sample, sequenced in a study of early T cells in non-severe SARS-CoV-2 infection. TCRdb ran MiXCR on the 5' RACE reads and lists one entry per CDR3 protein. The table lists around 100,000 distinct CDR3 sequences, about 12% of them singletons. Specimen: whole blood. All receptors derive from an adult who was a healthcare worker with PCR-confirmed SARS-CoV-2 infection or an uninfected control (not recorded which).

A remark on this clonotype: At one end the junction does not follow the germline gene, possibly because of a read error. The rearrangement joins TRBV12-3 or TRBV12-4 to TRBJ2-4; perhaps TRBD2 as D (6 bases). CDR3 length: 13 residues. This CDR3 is CASSLGALGTRHF. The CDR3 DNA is TGTGCCAGCAGTTTAGGCGCTCTAGGGACTCGACACTTC.

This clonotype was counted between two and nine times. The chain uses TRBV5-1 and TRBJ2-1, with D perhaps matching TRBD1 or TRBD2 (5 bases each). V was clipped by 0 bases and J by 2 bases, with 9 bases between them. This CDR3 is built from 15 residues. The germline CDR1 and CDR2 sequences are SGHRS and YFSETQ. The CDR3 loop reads CASSLAGAAYNEQFF. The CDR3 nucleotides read TGCGCCAGCAGCTTGGCCGGGGCCGCCTACAATGAGCAGTTCTTC.

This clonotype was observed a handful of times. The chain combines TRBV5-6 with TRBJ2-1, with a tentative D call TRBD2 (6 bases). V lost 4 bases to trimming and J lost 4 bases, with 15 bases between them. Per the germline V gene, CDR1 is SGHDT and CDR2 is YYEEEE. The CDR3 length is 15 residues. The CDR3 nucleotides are TGTGCCAGCAGCCGAGCCCGGGACTTATACAATGAGCAGTTCTTC. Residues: CASSRARDLYNEQFF. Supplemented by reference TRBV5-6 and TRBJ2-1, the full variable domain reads DAGVTQSPTHLIKTRGQQVTLRCSPKSGHDTVSWYQQALGQGPQFIFQYYEEEERQRGNFPDRFSGHQFPNYSSELNVNALLLGDSALYLCASSRARDLYNEQFFGPGTRLTVL.

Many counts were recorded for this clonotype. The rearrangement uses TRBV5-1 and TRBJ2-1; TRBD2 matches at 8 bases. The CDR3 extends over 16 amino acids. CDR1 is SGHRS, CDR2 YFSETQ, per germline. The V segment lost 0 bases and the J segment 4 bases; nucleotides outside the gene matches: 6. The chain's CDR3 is CASSLVILAGYNEQFF. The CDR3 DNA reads TGCGCCAGCAGCTTGGTTATCCTAGCGGGTTACAATGAGCAGTTCTTC.

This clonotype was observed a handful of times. This CDR3 reads CASSNTSPSEQYF. The CDR3 region has the DNA TGTGCCAGCAGCAACACTAGTCCCTCCGAGCAGTACTTC. The gene calls are TRBV21-1 and TRBJ2-7; the table's D gene call, TRBD2, was not cross checked with the DNA. TRBV21-1 is assigned pseudogene status. The CDR3 loop spans 13 amino acids.

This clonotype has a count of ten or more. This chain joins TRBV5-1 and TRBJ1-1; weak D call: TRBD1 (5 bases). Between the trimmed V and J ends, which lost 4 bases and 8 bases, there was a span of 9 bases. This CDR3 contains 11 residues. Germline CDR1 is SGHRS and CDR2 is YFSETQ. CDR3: CASSGRTEAFF. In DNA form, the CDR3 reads TGCGCCAGCAGCGGGCGGACAGAAGCTTTCTTT.

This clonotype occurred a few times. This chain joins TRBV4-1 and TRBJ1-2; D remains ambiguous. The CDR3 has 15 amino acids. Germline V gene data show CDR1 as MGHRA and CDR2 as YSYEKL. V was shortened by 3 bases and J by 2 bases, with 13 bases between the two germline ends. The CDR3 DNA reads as TGCGCCAGCAGCCAGTTCTATGTAGAGAACTATGGCTACACCTTC. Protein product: CASSQFYVENYGYTF.

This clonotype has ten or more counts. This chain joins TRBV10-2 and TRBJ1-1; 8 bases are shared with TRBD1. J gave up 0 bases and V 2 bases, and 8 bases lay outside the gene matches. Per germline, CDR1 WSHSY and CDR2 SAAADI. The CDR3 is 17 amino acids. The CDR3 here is CASSEPRRQGLNTEAFF. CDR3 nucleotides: TGCGCCAGCAGTGAGCCGCGACGACAGGGGTTGAACACTGAAGCTTTCTTT.

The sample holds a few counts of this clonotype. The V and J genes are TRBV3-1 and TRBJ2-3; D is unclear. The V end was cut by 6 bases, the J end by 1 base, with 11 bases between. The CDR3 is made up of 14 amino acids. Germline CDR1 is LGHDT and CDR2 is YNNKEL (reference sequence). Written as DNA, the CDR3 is TGTGCCAGCAGTCGCGTCCGGGGCACAGATACGCAGTATTTT. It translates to CASSRVRGTDTQYF.

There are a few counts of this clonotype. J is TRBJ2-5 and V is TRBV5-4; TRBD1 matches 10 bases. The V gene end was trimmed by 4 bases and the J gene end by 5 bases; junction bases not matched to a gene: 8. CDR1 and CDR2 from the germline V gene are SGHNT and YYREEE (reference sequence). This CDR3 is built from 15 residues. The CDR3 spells CASSRSTGGGETQYF. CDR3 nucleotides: TGTGCCAGCAGCCGGTCGACAGGGGGCGGTGAGACCCAGTACTTC.

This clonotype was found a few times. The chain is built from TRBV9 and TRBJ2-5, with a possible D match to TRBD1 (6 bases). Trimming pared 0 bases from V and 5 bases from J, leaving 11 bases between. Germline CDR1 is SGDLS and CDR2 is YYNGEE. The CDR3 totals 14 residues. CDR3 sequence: CASSVDAQGETQYF. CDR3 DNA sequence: TGTGCCAGCAGCGTAGATGCCCAGGGGGAGACCCAGTACTTC.

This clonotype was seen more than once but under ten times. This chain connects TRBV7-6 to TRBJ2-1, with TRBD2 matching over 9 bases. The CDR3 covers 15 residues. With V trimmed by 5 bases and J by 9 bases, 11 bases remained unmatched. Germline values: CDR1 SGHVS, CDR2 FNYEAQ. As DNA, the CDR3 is TGTGCCAGCAGCGCTCTTAGCGGGAGAGGAGGTGAGCAGTTCTTC. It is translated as CASSALSGRGGEQFF.

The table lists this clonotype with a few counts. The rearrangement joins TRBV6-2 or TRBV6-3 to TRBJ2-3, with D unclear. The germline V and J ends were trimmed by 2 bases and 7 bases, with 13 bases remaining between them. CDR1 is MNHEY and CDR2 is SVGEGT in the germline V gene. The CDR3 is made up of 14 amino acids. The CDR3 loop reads CASSYADTSNTQYF. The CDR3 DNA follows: TGTGCCAGCAGTTACGCCGACACTTCTAATACGCAGTATTTT.

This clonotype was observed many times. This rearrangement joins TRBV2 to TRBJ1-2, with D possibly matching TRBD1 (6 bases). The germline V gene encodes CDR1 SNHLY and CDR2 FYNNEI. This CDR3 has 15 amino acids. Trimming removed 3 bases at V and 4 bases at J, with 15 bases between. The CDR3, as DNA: TGTGCCAGCAGTGATAGGAACGGACAGCTCTATGGCTACACCTTC. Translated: CASSDRNGQLYGYTF.

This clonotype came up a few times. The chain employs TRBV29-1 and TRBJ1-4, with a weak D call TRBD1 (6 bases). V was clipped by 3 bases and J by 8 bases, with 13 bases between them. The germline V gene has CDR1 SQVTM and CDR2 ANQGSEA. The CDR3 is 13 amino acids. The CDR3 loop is CSVEGALEEKLFF. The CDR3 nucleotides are TGCAGCGTTGAGGGGGCGCTGGAAGAAAAACTGTTTTTT.

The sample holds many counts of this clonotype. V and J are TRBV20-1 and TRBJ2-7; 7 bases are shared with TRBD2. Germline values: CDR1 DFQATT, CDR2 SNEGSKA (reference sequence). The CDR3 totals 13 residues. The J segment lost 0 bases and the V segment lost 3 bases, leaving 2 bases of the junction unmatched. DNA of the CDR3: TGCAGTGCTAGTGGGGACTACTCCTACGAGCAGTACTTC. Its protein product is CSASGDYSYEQYF.

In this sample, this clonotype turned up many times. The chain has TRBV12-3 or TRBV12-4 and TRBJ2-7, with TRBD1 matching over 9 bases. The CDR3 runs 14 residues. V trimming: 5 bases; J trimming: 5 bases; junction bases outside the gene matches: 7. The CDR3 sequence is CASSPRGQGNEQYF. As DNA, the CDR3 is TGTGCCAGCAGTCCGCGGGGACAGGGAAACGAGCAGTACTTC.

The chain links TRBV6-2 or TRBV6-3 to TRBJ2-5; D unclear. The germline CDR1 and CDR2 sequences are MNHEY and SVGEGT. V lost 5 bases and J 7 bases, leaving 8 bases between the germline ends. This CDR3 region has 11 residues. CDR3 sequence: CASSPPGTQYF. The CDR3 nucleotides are TGTGCCAGCAGTCCCCCGGGGACCCAGTACTTC.

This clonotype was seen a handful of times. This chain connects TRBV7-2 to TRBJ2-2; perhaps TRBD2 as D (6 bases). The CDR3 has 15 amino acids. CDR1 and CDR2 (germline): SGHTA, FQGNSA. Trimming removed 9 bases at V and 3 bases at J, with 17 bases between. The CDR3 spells CASSRWGTDTGELFF. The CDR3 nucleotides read TGTGCCAGTAGCCGTTGGGGGACTGACACCGGGGAGCTGTTTTTT.

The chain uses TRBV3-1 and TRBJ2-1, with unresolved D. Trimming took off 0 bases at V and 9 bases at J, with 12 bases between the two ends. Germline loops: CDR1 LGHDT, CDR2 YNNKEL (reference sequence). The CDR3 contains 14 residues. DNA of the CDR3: TGTGCCAGCAGCCAAGATTGGAAAATAGGTGAGCAGTTCTTC. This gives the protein CASSQDWKIGEQFF.

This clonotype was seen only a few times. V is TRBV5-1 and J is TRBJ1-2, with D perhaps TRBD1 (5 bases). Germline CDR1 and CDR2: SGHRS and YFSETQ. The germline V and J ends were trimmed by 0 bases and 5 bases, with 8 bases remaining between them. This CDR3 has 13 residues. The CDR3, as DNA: TGCGCCAGCAGCTTGGCGGACACATATGGCTACACCTTC. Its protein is CASSLADTYGYTF.

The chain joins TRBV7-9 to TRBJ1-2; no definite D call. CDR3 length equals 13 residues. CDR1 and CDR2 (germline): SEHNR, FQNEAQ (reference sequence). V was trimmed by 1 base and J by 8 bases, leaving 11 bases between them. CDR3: CASSLVLGYGYTF. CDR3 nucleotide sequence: TGTGCCAGCAGCTTAGTGTTGGGGTACGGCTACACCTTC. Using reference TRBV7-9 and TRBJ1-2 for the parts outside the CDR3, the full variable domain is DTGVSQNPRHKITKRGQNVTFRCDPISEHNRLYWYRQTLGQGPEFLTYFQNEAQLEKSRLLSDRFSAERPKGSFSTLEIQRTEQGDSAMYLCASSLVLGYGYTFGSGTRLTVV.

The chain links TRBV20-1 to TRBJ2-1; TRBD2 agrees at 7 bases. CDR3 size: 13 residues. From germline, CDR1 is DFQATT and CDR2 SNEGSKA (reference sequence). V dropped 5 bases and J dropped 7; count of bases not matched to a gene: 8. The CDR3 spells CSAEWTRLNEQFF. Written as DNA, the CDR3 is TGCAGTGCTGAATGGACTAGATTGAATGAGCAGTTCTTC.

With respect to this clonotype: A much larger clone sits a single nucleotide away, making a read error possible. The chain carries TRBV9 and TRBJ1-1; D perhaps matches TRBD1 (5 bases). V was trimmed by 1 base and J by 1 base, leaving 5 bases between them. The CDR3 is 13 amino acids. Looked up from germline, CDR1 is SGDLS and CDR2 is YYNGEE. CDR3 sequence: CASSVTGNTEAFF. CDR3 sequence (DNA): TGTGCCAGCAGCGTAACAGGGAACACTGAAGCTTTCTTT. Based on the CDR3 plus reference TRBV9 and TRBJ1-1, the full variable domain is DSGVTQTPKHLITATGQRVTLRCSPRSGDLSVYWYQQSLDQGLQFLIQYYNGEERAKGNILERFSAQQFPDLHSELNLSSLELGDSALYFCASSVTGNTEAFFGQGTRLTVV.

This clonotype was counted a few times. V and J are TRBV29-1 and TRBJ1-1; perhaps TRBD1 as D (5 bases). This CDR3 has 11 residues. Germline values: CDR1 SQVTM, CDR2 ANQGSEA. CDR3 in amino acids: CSGGIGHEAFF. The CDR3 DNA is TGCAGTGGGGGGATAGGGCATGAAGCTTTCTTT. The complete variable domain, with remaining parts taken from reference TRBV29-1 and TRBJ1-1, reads SAVISQKPSRDICQRGTSLTIQCQVDSQVTMMFWYRQQPGQSLTLIATANQGSEATYESGFVIDKFPISRPNLTFSTLTVSNMSPEDSSIYLCSGGIGHEAFFGQGTRLTVV.

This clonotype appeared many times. The CDR3 nucleotides read TGTGCCAGCAGCTTCGAACCTGAGGCAGGGTCCTACGAGCAGTACTTC. Its translation is CASSFEPEAGSYEQYF. The rearrangement links TRBV11-2 to TRBJ2-7, with TRBD1 as a possible D gene (5 bases). The CDR3 is 16 residues long. Germline CDR1 reads SGHAT; CDR2 reads FQNNGV. With 3 bases removed from V and 1 base from J, the gap between germline ends came to 16 bases.

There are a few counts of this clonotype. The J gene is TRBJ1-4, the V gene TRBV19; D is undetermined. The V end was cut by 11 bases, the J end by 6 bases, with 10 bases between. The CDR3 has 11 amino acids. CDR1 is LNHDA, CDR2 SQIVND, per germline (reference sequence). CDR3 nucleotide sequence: TGTGCCGCCTCAGCCGATGAAAAACTGTTTTTT. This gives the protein CAASADEKLFF.

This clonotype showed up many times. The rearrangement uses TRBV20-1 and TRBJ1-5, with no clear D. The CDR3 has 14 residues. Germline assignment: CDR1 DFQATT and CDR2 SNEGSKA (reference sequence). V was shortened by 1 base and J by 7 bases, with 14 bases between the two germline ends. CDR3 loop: CSARAEEGGQPQHF. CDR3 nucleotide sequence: TGCAGTGCTAGAGCGGAGGAAGGTGGCCAGCCCCAGCATTTT.